A single T cell receptor beta chain is shown here with its context. Its matching antigen is unknown. The data were obtained in a study of neoadjuvant nivolumab and ipilimumab in lung cancer. V dropped 0 bases and J dropped 2; count of bases not matched to a gene: 2. The CDR3 covers 16 residues. Germline-derived CDR1 and CDR2 are SGHDN and FVKESK. The method was immunoSEQ multiplex PCR; TCRdb's version includes in-frame clones alone and lacks a portion of them. The sample lists 24,000 or so clones, approximately 80% occurring once. The study, taken as a whole, reports: Pretherapy blood TCR richness correlated positively with resected tumor richness. Compared with tumor-adjacent uninvolved lung, resected tumors showed greater richness and clonality. From pretherapy to surgery, tumor richness and clonality rose with dual therapy.

The chain has TRBV14 and TRBJ2-1; TRBD1 matches at 9 bases. The clonotype comes from an adult with non-small cell lung cancer. The sequences come from peripheral blood, collected before neoadjuvant nivolumab, alone or with ipilimumab. The CDR3 is CASSQEQGAPYNEQFF. CDR3 nucleotides: TGTGCCAGCAGCCAAGAACAGGGGGCTCCCTACAATGAGCAGTTCTTC. Using reference TRBV14 and TRBJ2-1 for the parts outside the CDR3, the full variable domain is EAGVTQFPSHSVIEKGQTVTLRCDPISGHDNLYWYRRVMGKEIKFLLHFVKESKQDESGMPNNRFLAERTGGTYSTLKVQPAELEDSGVYFCASSQEQGAPYNEQFFGPGTRLTVL.